Listed below are T cell receptor beta chains from one sample, sequenced in a study of T cell changes during pregnancy in multiple sclerosis. Libraries were prepared by immunoSEQ multiplex PCR; TCRdb keeps only in-frame clonotypes and omits some of them. This table holds under 95,000 clones, 93% found once. The sample in question was peripheral blood, obtained in the second trimester of pregnancy. The receptors originated from a female donor in good health, enrolled as a control in a pregnancy study. CDR3s include the opening cysteine and the closing phenylalanine or tryptophan. D genes are given only for firm matches. Rows may omit the clone size; those that give it use once, few, many or a size class.

j_gene,d_gene,v_gene,abundance,CDR3aa,CDR3nt
TRBJ2-5,TRBD2,TRBV7-2,NA,CASSWSGGAAGETQYF,TGTGCCAGCAGCTGGAGCGGGGGGGCCGCTGGGGAGACCCAGTACTTC
TRBJ1-5,NA,TRBV19,NA,CASSTTGSYSNQPQHF,TGTGCCAGTAGTACTACGGGTTCGTATAGCAATCAGCCCCAGCATTTT
TRBJ2-3,NA,TRBV5-1,NA,CASSSEGDLSTDTQYF,TGCGCCAGCAGCTCTGAGGGCGACCTTAGCACAGATACGCAGTATTTT
TRBJ1-2,TRBD1,TRBV5-1,NA,CASSLDRGANYGYTF,TGCGCCAGCAGCTTGGACAGGGGGGCTAACTATGGCTACACCTTC
TRBJ2-4,TRBD2,TRBV7-9,NA,CASSQVGGGVIQYF,TGTGCCAGCAGCCAGGTCGGGGGGGGAGTCATTCAGTACTTC
TRBJ2-7,NA,TRBV6-1,NA,CASSTSTGYEQYF,NA
TRBJ1-2,NA,TRBV19,NA,CASRQTVYGYTF,TGTGCCAGCCGACAAACCGTCTATGGCTACACCTTC
TRBJ2-7,TRBD2,TRBV2,NA,CASSEWVGGGANEQYF,TGTGCCAGCAGTGAATGGGTCGGCGGGGGGGCTAACGAGCAGTACTTC
TRBJ2-2,TRBD2,TRBV5-4,NA,CASSPTFRSGGPGELFF,TGTGCCAGCAGCCCCACCTTCCGTAGCGGGGGGCCCGGGGAGCTGTTTTTT
TRBJ2-7,TRBD1,TRBV25-1,NA,CASSAGQGRHEQYF,TGTGCCAGCAGTGCGGGACAGGGGAGGCACGAGCAGTACTTC
TRBJ1-1,TRBD1,TRBV5-1,NA,CASSLMGQGNGEAFF,TGCGCCAGCAGCTTGATGGGACAGGGGAATGGTGAAGCTTTCTTT
TRBJ2-3,TRBD1,TRBV2,NA,CASSLQGGGTDTQYF,TGTGCCAGCAGTTTACAGGGGGGAGGCACAGATACGCAGTATTTT
TRBJ2-3,NA,TRBV4-1,NA,CASSQGGLSSTDTQYF,TGCGCCAGCAGCCAAGGAGGTCTTTCGAGCACAGATACGCAGTATTTT
TRBJ2-1,TRBD1,TRBV19,NA,CASTRDRAGEQFF,TGTGCCAGTACCCGGGACAGGGCGGGTGAGCAGTTCTTC
TRBJ2-5,TRBD2,TRBV9,NA,CASSVDQAGTGSQYF,TGTGCCAGCAGCGTAGATCAAGCGGGGACTGGGAGTCAGTACTTC
TRBJ2-2,TRBD2,TRBV6-1,NA,CASSAGTSGAGELFF,TGTGCCAGCAGTGCCGGGACTAGCGGGGCCGGGGAGCTGTTTTTT
TRBJ1-6,TRBD1,TRBV7-4,NA,CASSRGQGQKRSSYNSPLHF,TGTGCCAGCAGCCGAGGACAGGGACAAAAAAGGAGCTCCTATAATTCACCCCTCCACTTT
TRBJ1-2,NA,TRBV10-3,once,CAISESDSLYGYTF,TGTGCCATCAGTGAATCGGACAGCCTCTATGGCTACACCTTC
TRBJ1-1,NA,TRBV27,NA,CASWGGGTEAFF,TGTGCATCTTGGGGAGGTGGCACTGAAGCTTTCTTT
TRBJ2-1,TRBD2,TRBV7-3,NA,CASSPRLAGVSYNEQFF,TGTGCCAGCAGCCCGAGACTAGCGGGGGTTTCCTACAATGAGCAGTTCTTC
TRBJ1-2,NA,TRBV5-1,NA,CASSFADRASYGYTF,TGCGCCAGCAGCTTTGCCGACAGAGCATCCTATGGCTACACCTTC
TRBJ1-2,TRBD1,TRBV4-3,NA,CASSQGTGGSYGYTF,TGCGCCAGCAGCCAAGGGACAGGGGGCAGTTATGGCTACACCTTC
TRBJ2-2,NA,TRBV7-6,NA,CASSLILSSRQGVTGELFF,TGTGCCAGCAGCTTAATTTTATCCAGCCGCCAGGGTGTCACCGGGGAGCTGTTTTTT
TRBJ1-1,NA,TRBV19,NA,CASSMSPEIPEAFF,TGTGCCAGTAGTATGTCTCCGGAGATCCCTGAAGCTTTCTTT
TRBJ2-7,TRBD2,TRBV7-3,NA,CASSGGAGEDVYEQYF,TGTGCCAGCAGCGGGGGAGCGGGGGAGGATGTCTACGAGCAGTACTTC
TRBJ2-7,TRBD2,TRBV10-3,NA,CAISGVAGTYEQYF,TGTGCCATCAGTGGAGTAGCGGGAACCTACGAGCAGTACTTC
TRBJ1-2,TRBD1,TRBV6-1,NA,CASKVTGGYGYTF,TGTGCCAGCAAAGTAACAGGGGGGTATGGCTACACCTTC
TRBJ1-2,TRBD1,TRBV15,NA,CATSGQGYGYTF,TGTGCCACCAGCGGACAGGGGTATGGCTACACCTTC
TRBJ2-5,NA,TRBV4-2,NA,CASSQVGGSGFQETQYF,TGTGCCAGCAGCCAAGTAGGGGGTAGCGGGTTCCAAGAGACCCAGTACTTC
TRBJ2-7,NA,TRBV7-2,NA,CASSPGTLAYEQYF,TGTGCCAGCAGTCCCGGGACTCTTGCCTACGAGCAGTACTTC
TRBJ1-6,NA,TRBV28,NA,CASSLGRESPLHF,TGTGCCAGCAGTTTAGGGAGGGAGTCACCCCTCCACTTT
TRBJ1-2,NA,TRBV6-6,once,CASVPGGSGYTF,TGTGCCAGTGTCCCCGGGGGTTCTGGCTACACCTTC
TRBJ2-3,TRBD2,TRBV15,NA,CATSRGSGGGADTQYF,TGTGCCACCAGCAGAGGTAGTGGCGGGGGGGCAGATACGCAGTATTTT
TRBJ2-5,TRBD2,TRBV7-3,NA,CASSLTGSGGARETQYF,TGTGCCAGCAGCTTAACGGGAAGCGGGGGGGCCCGAGAGACCCAGTACTTC
TRBJ1-3,TRBD1,TRBV7-2,NA,CASSLRGSSGNTIYF,TGTGCCAGCAGCCTCAGGGGGAGCTCTGGAAACACCATATATTTT
TRBJ1-1,NA,TRBV7-2,NA,CASSLGGLMNTEAFF,TGTGCCAGCAGCTTAGGGGGCCTAATGAACACTGAAGCTTTCTTT
TRBJ1-2,TRBD1,TRBV20-1,NA,CSARTGEGYTF,TGCAGTGCTCGGACAGGGGAAGGCTACACCTTC
TRBJ1-1,NA,TRBV15,NA,CATSRGTTGRNTEAFF,TGTGCCACCAGCAGAGGGACGACAGGCCGGAACACTGAAGCTTTCTTT
TRBJ1-3,NA,TRBV7-9,NA,CASSLPDLTGRSGNTIYF,TGTGCCAGCAGCTTACCAGACCTGACAGGCCGCTCTGGAAACACCATATATTTT
TRBJ2-1,TRBD2,TRBV7-2,NA,CASRLTSGRHNEQFF,TGTGCCAGCAGACTGACTAGCGGGAGACACAATGAGCAGTTCTTC
TRBJ2-2,NA,TRBV7-3,once,CASRQNSGGVNTGELFF,TGTGCCAGCAGACAAAACTCCGGCGGGGTAAACACCGGGGAGCTGTTTTTT
TRBJ2-1,TRBD2,TRBV9,NA,CASSVSGGGASEQFF,TGTGCCAGCAGCGTAAGCGGCGGGGGGGCCTCTGAGCAGTTCTTC
TRBJ2-2,TRBD1,TRBV6-5,NA,CASSYVQGVGTGELFF,TGTGCCAGCAGTTATGTTCAGGGGGTCGGCACCGGGGAGCTGTTTTTT
TRBJ2-3,NA,TRBV6-4,once,CASSTSTSPQYF,TGTGCCAGCAGTACTAGTACCTCTCCGCAGTATTTT
TRBJ1-2,TRBD1,TRBV2,NA,CASRGTGTAYGYTF,TGTGCCAGCAGGGGAACCGGGACAGCCTATGGCTACACCTTC
TRBJ2-7,TRBD1,TRBV6-6,NA,CASSSDREAPYEQYF,TGTGCCAGCAGCTCCGACAGGGAAGCCCCCTACGAGCAGTACTTC
TRBJ1-2,NA,TRBV6-5,NA,CASSLTENYGYTF,TGTGCCAGCAGTTTGACAGAGAACTATGGCTACACCTTC
TRBJ2-7,TRBD1,TRBV27,NA,CASRTPTGLDYEQYF,TGTGCCAGCAGAACACCGACAGGGCTAGACTACGAGCAGTACTTC
TRBJ1-2,NA,TRBV10-3,NA,CAISESKGLYGYTF,TGTGCCATCAGTGAGTCTAAGGGACTATATGGCTACACCTTC
TRBJ1-2,TRBD1,TRBV19,NA,CASLGQGVGYTF,TGTGCCAGCCTCGGACAGGGAGTGGGCTACACCTTC